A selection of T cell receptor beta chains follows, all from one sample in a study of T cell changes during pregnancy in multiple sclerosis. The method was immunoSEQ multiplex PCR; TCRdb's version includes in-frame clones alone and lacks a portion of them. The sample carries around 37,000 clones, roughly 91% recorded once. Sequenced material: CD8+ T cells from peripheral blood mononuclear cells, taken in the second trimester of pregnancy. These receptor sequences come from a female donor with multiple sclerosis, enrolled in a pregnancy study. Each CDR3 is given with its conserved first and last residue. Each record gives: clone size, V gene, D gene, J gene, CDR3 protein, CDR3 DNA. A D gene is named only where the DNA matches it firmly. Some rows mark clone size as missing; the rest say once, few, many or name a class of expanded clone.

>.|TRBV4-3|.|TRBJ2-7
CASSQVRQGPYEQYF
TGCGCCAGCAGCCAAGTAAGGCAGGGCCCCTACGAGCAGTACTTC
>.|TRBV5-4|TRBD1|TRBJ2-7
CASSSGTGFYYEQYF
TGTGCCAGCAGCTCCGGGACAGGGTTTTACTACGAGCAGTACTTC
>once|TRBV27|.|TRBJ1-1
CASSFGGAEAFF
TGTGCCAGCAGTTTCGGTGGAGCTGAAGCTTTCTTT
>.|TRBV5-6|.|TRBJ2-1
CASSLDQEGPYNEQFF
TGTGCCAGCAGCTTGGACCAAGAGGGCCCCTACAATGAGCAGTTCTTC
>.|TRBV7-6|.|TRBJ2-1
CASSLTGVYNEQFF
TGTGCCAGCAGCTTAACGGGAGTGTACAATGAGCAGTTCTTC
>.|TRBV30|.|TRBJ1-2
CAWSDNWGEKDYGYTF
TGTGCCTGGAGTGATAACTGGGGAGAGAAGGACTATGGCTACACCTTC
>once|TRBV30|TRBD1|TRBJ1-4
CAWTDRGRGTNEKLFF
TGTGCCTGGACCGACAGGGGGAGAGGAACTAATGAAAAACTGTTTTTT
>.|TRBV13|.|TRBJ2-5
CASSLGPKETQYF
TGTGCCAGCAGCTTAGGCCCAAAAGAGACCCAGTACTTC
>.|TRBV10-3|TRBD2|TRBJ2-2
CAIAGGGPTGELFF
TGTGCCATCGCCGGCGGGGGGCCCACCGGGGAGCTGTTTTTT
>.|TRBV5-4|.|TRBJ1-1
CASSFGFSSEAFF
TGTGCCAGCAGCTTTGGTTTTTCGAGTGAAGCTTTCTTT
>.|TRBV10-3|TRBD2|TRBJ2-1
CAISDVGGRGSNEQFF
TGTGCCATCAGTGACGTGGGTGGGAGGGGCAGCAATGAGCAGTTCTTC
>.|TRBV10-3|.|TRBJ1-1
CAISETTGNTEAFF
TGTGCCATCAGTGAAACTACAGGGAACACTGAAGCTTTCTTT
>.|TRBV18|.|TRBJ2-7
CASSQPASGGEQYF
TGTGCCAGCTCGCAACCCGCGTCGGGTGGCGAGCAGTACTTC
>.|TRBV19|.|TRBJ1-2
CASRTGLQASLLYGYTF
TGTGCCAGTAGGACCGGGCTACAGGCTTCACTGCTTTATGGCTACACCTTC
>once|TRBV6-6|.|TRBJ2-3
CASSYSSSRDHTQYF
TGTGCCAGCAGTTACTCGAGCTCGAGAGATCATACGCAGTATTTT
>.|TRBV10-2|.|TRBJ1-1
CASSEVRGEAFF
TGCGCCAGCAGTGAGGTCAGGGGTGAAGCTTTCTTT
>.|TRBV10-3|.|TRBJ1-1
CASGPGGTEAFF
TGTGCCTCGGGTCCCGGCGGGACTGAAGCTTTCTTT
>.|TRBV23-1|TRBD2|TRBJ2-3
CASTPPRKREKDTQYF
TGCGCCAGCACCCCACCCAGGAAGCGGGAGAAAGATACGCAGTATTTT
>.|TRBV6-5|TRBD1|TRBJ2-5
CASSPGGETQYF
TGTGCCAGCAGCCCAGGGGGAGAGACCCAGTACTTC
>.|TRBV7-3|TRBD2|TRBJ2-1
CASSLIAGGEDNEQFF
TGTGCCAGCAGCCTAATAGCGGGGGGCGAGGACAATGAGCAGTTCTTC
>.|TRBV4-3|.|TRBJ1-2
CASSPREGNWRGYTF
TGCGCCAGCAGCCCCCGGGAGGGGAACTGGCGCGGCTACACCTTC
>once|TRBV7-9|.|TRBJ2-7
CASSRTGREQYF
TGTGCCAGCAGCCGAACGGGGAGAGAGCAGTACTTC
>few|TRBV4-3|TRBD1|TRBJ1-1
CASSQDTGQGGTEAFF
TGCGCCAGCAGCCAAGATACGGGACAGGGCGGTACTGAAGCTTTCTTT
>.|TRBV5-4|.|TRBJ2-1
CASSLAPAGNNEQFF
TGTGCCAGCAGCTTGGCCCCGGCAGGGAACAATGAGCAGTTCTTC
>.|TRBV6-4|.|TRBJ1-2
CASSPTGGTYGYTF
TGTGCCAGCAGTCCAACTGGGGGGACCTATGGCTACACCTTC
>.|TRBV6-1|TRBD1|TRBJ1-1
CASSPRTGGVEAFF
TGTGCCAGCAGCCCTAGGACAGGGGGTGTGGAAGCTTTCTTT
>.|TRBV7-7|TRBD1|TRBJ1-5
CASSRQGSNQPQHF
TGTGCCAGCAGCCGACAGGGGTCCAATCAGCCCCAGCATTTT
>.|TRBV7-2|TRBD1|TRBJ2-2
CASSFIETGPTGELFF
TGTGCCAGCAGCTTTATCGAGACAGGGCCGACCGGGGAGCTGTTTTTT
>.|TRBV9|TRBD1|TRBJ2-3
CASSRDRGTDTQYF
TGTGCCAGCAGCCGGGACAGGGGCACAGATACGCAGTATTTT
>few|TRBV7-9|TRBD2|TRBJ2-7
CASSLVRLAGGFSYEQYF
TGTGCCAGCAGCTTAGTGCGTCTAGCGGGGGGCTTCTCCTACGAGCAGTACTTC
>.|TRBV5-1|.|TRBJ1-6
CASSQWGGNSPLHF
TGCGCCAGCAGCCAGTGGGGGGGGAATTCACCCCTCCACTTT
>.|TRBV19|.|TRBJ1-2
CASSSGGTFTGYTF
TGTGCCAGTAGTAGTGGGGGGACTTTTACCGGCTACACCTTC
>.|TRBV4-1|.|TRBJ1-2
CASSQDDTYFYGYTF
TGCGCCAGCAGCCAAGACGACACTTACTTCTATGGCTACACCTTC
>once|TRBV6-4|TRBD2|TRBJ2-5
CASSDRLAGGRETQYF
TGTGCCAGCAGTGACCGACTAGCGGGAGGGCGTGAGACCCAGTACTTC
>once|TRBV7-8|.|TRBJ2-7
CASSQTTVTYEQYF
TGTGCCAGCAGCCAGACGACTGTAACCTACGAGCAGTACTTC
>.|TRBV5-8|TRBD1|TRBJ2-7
CASSTPGQGSYEQYF
TGTGCCAGCAGCACGCCGGGACAGGGATCCTACGAGCAGTACTTC
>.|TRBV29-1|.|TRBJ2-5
CSSKGGGSGLETQYF
TGCAGCTCAAAGGGGGGGGGATCGGGATTAGAGACCCAGTACTTC
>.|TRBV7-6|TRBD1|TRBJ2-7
CASSATGVGEQYF
TGTGCCAGCAGCGCTACAGGGGTAGGGGAGCAGTACTTC
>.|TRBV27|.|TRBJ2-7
CASSFTGGGYEQYF
TGTGCCAGCAGTTTCACAGGGGGGGGTTACGAGCAGTACTTC
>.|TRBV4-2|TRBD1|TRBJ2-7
CASSQDRGTGAHEQYF
TGTGCCAGCAGCCAAGATCGAGGGACAGGGGCCCACGAGCAGTACTTC
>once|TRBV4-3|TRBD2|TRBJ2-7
CASSQEGRGSYEQYF
TGCGCCAGCAGCCAGGAGGGGCGGGGGTCCTACGAGCAGTACTTC
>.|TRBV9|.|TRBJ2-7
CASSVPGNPYEQYF
TGTGCCAGCAGCGTACCCGGTAACCCCTACGAGCAGTACTTC
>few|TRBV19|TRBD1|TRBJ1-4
CASRAGTGSTNEKLFF
TGTGCCAGTAGAGCCGGGACAGGCTCAACTAATGAAAAACTGTTTTTT